These T cell receptor beta chains were read from a single sample in a study of a mutant IDH1 vaccine in newly diagnosed glioma. Antigens of these TCRs are unknown. Libraries were prepared by immunoSEQ multiplex PCR; TCRdb keeps only in-frame clonotypes and omits some of them. The table has some 20,000 clones, roughly four fifths seen once. The source material was PBMCs, sampled from a glioma patient whose treatment included an IDH1 peptide vaccine. These receptors were taken from a man under 40 with glioma. CDR3s include the opening cysteine and the closing phenylalanine or tryptophan. D genes are given only for firm matches. Clone sizes are given selectively: once, few, many, or a class where the clone is expanded.

clone_size d_call j_call v_call cdr3_aa cdr3_nt
- TRBD1 TRBJ2-7 TRBV7-9 CASSRTGNPYEQYF TGTGCCAGCAGCCGGACAGGGAACCCCTACGAGCAGTACTTC
- - TRBJ2-5 TRBV6-5 CASTKLDGETQYF TGTGCCAGCACGAAACTAGACGGGGAGACCCAGTACTTC
- - TRBJ2-5 TRBV27 CASSPTGTTGETQYF TGTGCCAGCAGCCCCACCGGGACAACAGGAGAGACCCAGTACTTC
- TRBD2 TRBJ2-1 TRBV14 CASSQVQRERNNEQFF TGTGCCAGCAGCCAAGTCCAGCGGGAGAGGAACAATGAGCAGTTCTTC
- TRBD1 TRBJ1-1 TRBV5-1 CASSLMAGTGGIEAFF TGCGCCAGCAGCTTAATGGCAGGGACAGGGGGAATTGAAGCTTTCTTT
- TRBD1 TRBJ1-5 TRBV7-9 CASSLGTTGFGYQPQHF TGTGCCAGCAGCTTAGGAACGACAGGGTTCGGTTATCAGCCCCAGCATTTT
- TRBD1 TRBJ1-1 TRBV19 CASSTRTGTEAFF TGTGCCAGTAGTACCCGGACAGGCACTGAAGCTTTCTTT
- - TRBJ1-1 TRBV19 CASSIEGVNTEAFF TGTGCCAGTAGTATAGAAGGGGTGAACACTGAAGCTTTCTTT
- - TRBJ1-1 TRBV25-1 CASSELRGSQNTEAFF TGTGCCAGCAGTGAATTGCGCGGCAGCCAGAACACTGAAGCTTTCTTT
once TRBD1 TRBJ2-1 TRBV18 CASSQTQGYNEQFF TGTGCCAGCTCCCAGACACAGGGGTACAATGAGCAGTTCTTC
- TRBD2 TRBJ2-5 TRBV29-1 CSVIRTSGAPQETQYF TGCAGCGTTATCCGGACTAGCGGAGCCCCCCAAGAGACCCAGTACTTC
- - TRBJ1-5 TRBV27 CASSEQGFGNQPQHF TGTGCCAGCAGTGAACAGGGTTTCGGCAATCAGCCCCAGCATTTT
- TRBD1 TRBJ2-5 TRBV5-1 CASSPGQGPTLETQYF TGCGCCAGCAGCCCCGGACAGGGGCCTACCTTAGAGACCCAGTACTTC
- TRBD1 TRBJ2-1 TRBV11-1 CASLTGDEQFF TGTGCCAGCCTGACAGGGGATGAGCAGTTCTTC
- - TRBJ1-4 TRBV19 CASSASVGEKLFF TGTGCCAGTAGTGCCTCCGTCGGTGAAAAACTGTTTTTT
- - TRBJ1-3 TRBV7-9 CASRHGTGNTIYF TGTGCCAGCAGACACGGGACAGGAAACACCATATATTTT
- - TRBJ2-7 TRBV7-2 CASSPDSFYEQYF TGTGCCAGCAGCCCAGATTCCTTCTACGAGCAGTACTTC
- TRBD1 TRBJ1-2 TRBV6-5 CASTRGNYGYTF TGTGCCAGCACCAGGGGGAACTATGGCTACACCTTC
- - TRBJ2-3 TRBV9 CASSVGLGSTDTQYF TGTGCCAGCAGCGTAGGGCTGGGTAGCACAGATACGCAGTATTTT
few - TRBJ1-5 TRBV7-9 CASSFDTFNQPQHF TGTGCCAGCAGTTTCGACACTTTTAATCAGCCCCAGCATTTT
- TRBD2 TRBJ2-7 TRBV2 CASRGTSGSSEQYF TGTGCCAGCAGGGGGACTAGCGGGAGCTCCGAGCAGTACTTC
- - TRBJ1-1 TRBV6-5 CASQWHTEAFF TGTGCCAGCCAATGGCACACTGAAGCTTTCTTT
- - TRBJ1-5 TRBV4-1 CASQAGLGEQPQHF TGCGCCAGCCAAGCGGGGCTGGGTGAACAGCCCCAGCATTTT
- - TRBJ1-1 TRBV6-1 CASSDLPLAEAFF TGTGCCAGCAGTGACCTCCCCTTAGCTGAAGCTTTCTTT
- - TRBJ1-2 TRBV19 CASSIRGNYGYTF TGTGCCAGTAGTATTCGGGGGAACTATGGCTACACCTTC
- - TRBJ1-2 TRBV6-5 CASSYRPLNYGYTF TGTGCCAGCAGTTATAGGCCCCTGAACTATGGCTACACCTTC
few - TRBJ1-5 TRBV5-5 CASSPAGESNQPQHF TGTGCCAGCAGTCCGGCGGGGGAGAGCAATCAGCCCCAGCATTTT
- - TRBJ2-7 TRBV5-1 CASSFLSPAYEQYF TGCGCCAGCAGCTTCCTAAGCCCGGCCTACGAGCAGTACTTC
- - TRBJ1-1 TRBV18 CASSPELNTEAFF TGTGCCAGCTCACCAGAACTGAACACTGAAGCTTTCTTT
few - TRBJ2-7 TRBV27 CASSPTAWGEQYF TGTGCCAGCAGTCCTACAGCGTGGGGCGAGCAGTACTTC
- TRBD2 TRBJ2-3 TRBV27 CASSGFSTTDTQYF TGTGCCAGTAGCGGGTTCTCCACCACAGATACGCAGTATTTT
- - TRBJ2-7 TRBV19 CASSIDWGDTYEQYF TGTGCCAGTAGTATTGATTGGGGGGATACCTACGAGCAGTACTTC
- TRBD1 TRBJ1-2 TRBV7-9 CASSSGQGYYGYTF TGTGCCAGCAGCTCCGGACAGGGCTACTATGGCTACACCTTC
- - TRBJ2-2 TRBV19 CASKLPQAHTGELFF TGTGCCAGTAAACTGCCGCAGGCTCACACCGGGGAGCTGTTTTTT
- - TRBJ2-5 TRBV5-1 CASSLGDPWLAQYF TGCGCCAGCAGCTTGGGGGACCCGTGGTTGGCCCAGTACTTC
- TRBD1 TRBJ1-4 TRBV5-1 CASKIQGSEKLFF TGCGCCAGCAAAATACAGGGGAGTGAAAAACTGTTTTTT
- - TRBJ1-5 TRBV6-1 CASSENQPQHF TGTGCCAGCAGTGAGAATCAGCCCCAGCATTTT